This TCR beta chain was recovered during a study of Ad26.COV2.S vaccination and SARS-CoV-2 variants. Comment on this clone: Its target is not known.

Study-wide findings and caveats: Total responses of T cells may have been underestimated by the analyses of TCR breadth and depth.

Treatment meaning: some 20 received Ad26.COV2.S at low or high dose, single or two shots; several received placebo; per-sample allocation not given. The study sampled participants on day 63 after the first vaccine or placebo injection. An Ad26 vector expressing Wuhan-strain SARS-CoV-2 spike constituted the vaccine. In germline, CDR1 is GTSNPN, CDR2 SVGIG (reference sequence). The CDR3 extends over 14 amino acids. V was clipped by 6 bases and J by 5 bases, with 19 bases between them. Data came from immunoSEQ multiplex PCR; TCRdb stores just in-frame clones and leaves some out. This sample has about 260,000 clones, with approximately 90% found just once.

The TCR originated in a person aged 18-60 years who received the Ad26.COV2.S COVID-19 vaccine or a placebo. The sequencing used peripheral blood, collected in a trial of Ad26.COV2.S vaccine versus placebo. V gene TRBV30 combines with J gene TRBJ1-1; D perhaps matches TRBD1 (6 bases). The chain's CDR3 is CACPRGGVGTEAFF. For the CDR3, the DNA is TGTGCCTGCCCGCGAGGGGGAGTTGGGACTGAAGCTTTCTTT.